This passage covers 2 T cell receptor beta chains from one sample sequenced in a study of T-cell reconstitution after alpha-beta-depleted transplantation in children. Preparation of the TCRbeta library was carried out with unique molecular identifiers. TCRdb ran MiXCR on the PCR reads and lists one entry per CDR3 protein. Of some 500,000 distinct CDR3 sequences in the sample, roughly 33% were seen once. The specimen comprised PBMCs from the stem cell graft donor, sampled from the stem cell graft. These receptors all come from a human donor who donated a stem cell graft to a child with aplastic anemia.

This clonotype turned up a few times. The V and J genes are TRBV7-2 and TRBJ2-1; 9 bases agree with TRBD2. Germline CDR1 reads SGHTA; CDR2 reads FQGNSA. The CDR3 has 15 amino acids. With V trimmed by 5 bases and J by 3 bases, 5 bases remained unmatched. The CDR3 sequence is CASSSSGSNYNEQFF. The CDR3 DNA reads TGTGCCAGCAGCAGTAGCGGGAGTAACTACAATGAGCAGTTCTTC. Based on the CDR3 plus reference TRBV7-2 and TRBJ2-1, the full variable domain is GAGVSQSPSNKVTEKGKDVELRCDPISGHTALYWYRQSLGQGLEFLIYFQGNSAPDKSGLPSDRFSAERTGGSVSTLTIQRTQQEDSAVYLCASSSSGSNYNEQFFGPGTRLTVL.

The rearrangement links TRBV28 to TRBJ1-1; maybe TRBD1 (5 bases). Per germline, CDR1 MDHEN and CDR2 SYDVKM. V gave up 7 bases and J gave up 4 bases, with 13 bases separating them. The CDR3 consists of 13 residues. The CDR3 loop reads CASIVGGFTEAFF. DNA for the CDR3: TGTGCCAGCATAGTTGGGGGTTTCACTGAAGCTTTCTTT.